This paragraph covers one T cell receptor beta chain sequence. Its antigen is unknown. V was cut by 5 bases and J by 3 bases, with 5 bases left in between. This CDR3 comprises 11 residues. Germline-derived CDR1 and CDR2 are SGHTA and FQGNSA. This entry belongs to a study of T cells in localized non-small cell lung cancer. Data came from immunoSEQ multiplex PCR; TCRdb stores just in-frame clones and leaves some out. The table has about 34,000 clones, 88% seen once. Study findings and constraints: Sequencing was restricted to one tumor region; therefore, heterogeneity remains possible. Uninvolved adjacent lung showed the highest T cell clonality, exceeding tumor.

The material sequenced was peripheral blood, taken before any cancer treatment. The chain recombines TRBV7-2 with TRBJ2-7, with no clear D. This sequence was found in a woman aged 35 to 69 with stage I lung adenocarcinoma. CDR3 region: CASSLHYEQYF. The DNA for the CDR3 is TGTGCCAGCAGCCTCCACTACGAGCAGTACTTC.